Below are 20 T cell receptor beta chains sequenced from a single sample in a study of vaccination and CD4 T cells after COVID-19. The Oncomine TCR Beta short-read assay sequenced DNA from cultured CD4+ T cells. MiXCR, run by TCRdb on the PCR reads, gives a single entry per CDR3 protein. The table includes fewer than 30,000 distinct CDR3 sequences, 35% to 40% detected once. The time point is: late sampling 161 to 241 days after vaccination in a few convalescent patients. Sample treatment: roughly 10-day PBMC culture with coronavirus spike peptide pools or control peptides (ViraFEST assay). Their antigen targets remain unknown. Sequencing was performed on CD4+ T cells from blood, cultured in vitro, taken about 7 months after SARS-CoV-2 vaccination. Receptor source: a human donor who had recovered from COVID-19.

In this sample, this clonotype turned up a few times. The rearrangement links TRBV28 to TRBJ2-7; possible D gene TRBD2, 5 bases. The V end lost 5 bases, the J end lost 3 bases, and 23 bases lay between the germline ends. CDR3 size: 17 residues. Germline values: CDR1 MDHEN, CDR2 SYDVKM. The CDR3 here is CASSLGNSVAIHYEQYF. The CDR3 DNA reads as TGTGCCAGCAGTCTCGGGAATTCGGTAGCGATCCACTACGAGCAGTACTTC. The full variable domain, its missing parts supplied by reference TRBV28 and TRBJ2-7, is DVKVTQSSRYLVKRTGEKVFLECVQDMDHENMFWYRQDPGLGLRLIYFSYDVKMKEKGDIPEGYSVSREKKERFSLILESASTNQTSMYLCASSLGNSVAIHYEQYFGPGTRLTVT.

The chain carries TRBV28 and TRBJ2-5; D is uncertain. Germline CDR1 is MDHEN and CDR2 is SYDVKM. V lost 8 bases and J lost 5, with 18 bases in between. CDR3 size: 14 residues. The CDR3 nucleotides read TGTGCCAGCCGAAAAAGGTGGGGTGTGGAGACCCAGTACTTC. Amino acid sequence: CASRKRWGVETQYF.

The rearrangement links TRBV10-3 to TRBJ1-1; 7 bases are a match to TRBD1. Looked up from germline, CDR1 is ENHRY and CDR2 is SYGVKD. With V trimmed by 2 bases and J by 7 bases, 4 bases remained unmatched. The CDR3 contains 13 residues. CDR3 in DNA: TGTGCCATCAGTGAGCGCGGACAGGATGAAGCTTTCTTT. This translates into CAISERGQDEAFF.

As to this clonotype: This could be a read error, since a much larger clone is one nucleotide away. The V call is TRBV15, the J call TRBJ1-2, with TRBD1 as a possible D gene (5 bases). The V end lost 0 bases, the J end lost 10 bases, and 15 bases lay between the germline ends. This CDR3 region has 14 residues. CDR1 and CDR2 (germline): LNHNV, YYDKDF (reference sequence). The CDR3: CATSRDLGGDDYTF. The DNA for the CDR3 is TGTGCCACCAGCAGAGATTTAGGAGGGGATGACTACACCTTC.

J is TRBJ1-5 and V is TRBV30; D is unclear. Germline V CDR1 and CDR2: GTSNPN, SVGIG (reference sequence). V lost 5 bases to trimming and J lost 5 bases, with 7 bases between them. CDR3 length: 11 residues. CDR3 residues: CAWPQYQPQHF. CDR3 sequence (DNA): TGTGCCTGGCCCCAATATCAGCCCCAGCATTTT.

The rearrangement links TRBV20-1 to TRBJ2-2; the match to TRBD2 covers 7 bases. CDR3 length: 15 residues. Trimming at V came to 0 bases and at J to 6 bases, leaving 7 bases not matched to a gene. Germline CDR1 is DFQATT and CDR2 is SNEGSKA (reference sequence). The CDR3 coding sequence is TGCAGTGCTAGAGATCTGGCGGGAGTGGCCGGGGAGCTGTTTTTT. This translates into CSARDLAGVAGELFF.

The V and J genes are TRBV2 and TRBJ1-3, with D unclear. This CDR3 is built from 14 residues. Germline assignment: CDR1 SNHLY and CDR2 FYNNEI. With 7 bases removed from V and 3 bases from J, the gap between germline ends came to 13 bases. The CDR3 here is CASNEVVLGNTIYF. The CDR3 DNA reads TGTGCCAGCAACGAGGTGGTACTTGGAAACACCATATATTTT.

This clonotype has a handful of counts. This chain connects TRBV15 to TRBJ2-3; TRBD2 matches 8 bases. Trimming removed 1 base from V and 4 bases from J; junction bases left unmatched: 7. The CDR3 is made up of 16 amino acids. Germline loops: CDR1 LNHNV, CDR2 YYDKDF (reference sequence). The CDR3 is CATSRVSGSGPDTQYF. CDR3 nucleotides: TGTGCCACCAGCAGAGTAAGCGGGAGCGGCCCAGATACGCAGTATTTT. The full variable domain, rest sourced from reference TRBV15 and TRBJ2-3, is DAMVIQNPRYQVTQFGKPVTLSCSQTLNHNVMYWYQQKSSQAPKLLFHYYDKDFNNEADTPDNFQSRRPNTSFCFLDIRSPGLGDTAMYLCATSRVSGSGPDTQYFGPGTRLTVL.

There are a few counts of this clonotype. The chain recombines TRBV20-1 with TRBJ2-3; a possible D gene is TRBD2 (6 bases). This CDR3 is 14 amino acids long. Germline V lookup: CDR1 DFQATT, CDR2 SNEGSKA (reference sequence). The CDR3 region is CRGVTSSSRDTQYF. The CDR3 DNA sequence: TGCAGGGGTGTTACTAGCAGCTCTAGAGATACGCAGTATTTT.

The genes are TRBV28 and TRBJ2-3, with 13 bases aligning to TRBD2. V trimming: 6 bases; J trimming: 2 bases; junction bases outside the gene matches: 5. The CDR3 covers 16 residues. CDR1 and CDR2 from the germline V gene are MDHEN and SYDVKM. CDR3 coding DNA: TGTGCCAGCAGGACTAGCGGGAGGACGAACACAGATACGCAGTATTTT. It yields the protein CASRTSGRTNTDTQYF.

This clonotype appeared a few times. The V and J genes are TRBV20-1 and TRBJ2-2, with D perhaps being TRBD1 or TRBD2 (5 bases each). There are 16 residues in the CDR3. The V gene lost 5 bases and the J gene lost 2 bases, with 18 bases spanning the gap. Germline CDR1 reads DFQATT; CDR2 reads SNEGSKA (reference sequence). For the CDR3, the DNA is TGCAGTGCTCCCCCCCACGGGACCTTTAACACCGGGGAGCTGTTTTTT. Protein product: CSAPPHGTFNTGELFF.

The V call is TRBV5-1, the J call TRBJ2-3; TRBD2 agrees at 15 bases. Germline V gene sequence: CDR1 SGHRS, CDR2 YFSETQ. The CDR3 is made up of 18 amino acids. Losses at the gene ends were 4 bases for V and 3 bases for J; bases not matched to a gene: 9. The CDR3 loop reads CASSPAMGLAGGTDTQYF. CDR3 DNA: TGCGCCAGCAGCCCGGCGATGGGACTAGCGGGAGGTACAGATACGCAGTATTTT. Full variable domain (outside the CDR3, taken from reference TRBV5-1 and TRBJ2-3): KAGVTQTPRYLIKTRGQQVTLSCSPISGHRSVSWYQQTPGQGLQFLFEYFSETQRNKGNFPGRFSGRQFSNSRSEMNVSTLELGDSALYLCASSPAMGLAGGTDTQYFGPGTRLTVL.

The chain is built from TRBV24-1 and TRBJ2-1; the match to TRBD1 covers 7 bases. Germline assignment: CDR1 KGHDR and CDR2 SFDVKD. Trimming cost V 7 bases and J 6 bases; bases outside gene matches: 8. This CDR3 spans 14 amino acids. In nucleotides, the CDR3 is TGTGCCACCAGCACGACGACAGGGTCCAATGAGCAGTTCTTC. Protein: CATSTTTGSNEQFF.

This clonotype has a handful of counts. V usage is TRBV21-1 and J usage is TRBJ2-7; TRBD2 is taken as the D call from the table, unchecked against the DNA. TRBV21-1 is reported as a pseudogene. The CDR3 loop spans 18 amino acids. CDR3 region: CASSNEAHTHTHHYEQYF. In DNA, the CDR3 is TGTGCCAGCAGCAATGAGGCCCATACTCACACTCACCACTACGAGCAGTACTTC.

This clonotype was detected only a few times. V gene TRBV20-1 combines with J gene TRBJ2-3; no definite D call. The V gene's germline CDR1 is DFQATT and CDR2 SNEGSKA (reference sequence). The CDR3 has 11 residues. V was clipped by 3 bases and J by 10 bases, with 11 bases between them. The CDR3 is CSASPEAAQYF. DNA of the CDR3: TGCAGTGCTAGTCCGGAAGCAGCGCAGTATTTT.

This clonotype was counted between two and nine times. The chain has TRBV20-1 and TRBJ1-1; 9 bases agree with TRBD1. CDR3 size: 15 residues. The trim removed 3 bases at V and 5 bases at J, leaving 10 bases unmatched. From germline, CDR1 is DFQATT and CDR2 SNEGSKA (reference sequence). CDR3: CSASNPTGGDTEAFF. Here the CDR3 DNA reads TGCAGTGCTAGTAATCCTACAGGGGGCGATACTGAAGCTTTCTTT.

This clonotype was seen only a few times. V is TRBV15 and J is TRBJ2-7; no clear D gene. This CDR3 comprises 13 residues. Germline V lookup: CDR1 LNHNV, CDR2 YYDKDF (reference sequence). The ends were cut back, 0 bases at V and 3 bases at J, with 6 bases in the middle. CDR3 loop: CATSRDRVYEQYF. DNA for the CDR3: TGTGCCACCAGCAGAGATCGGGTCTACGAGCAGTACTTC.

The chain has TRBV19 and TRBJ1-5; a weak D match, TRBD1 (6 bases). Looked up from germline, CDR1 is LNHDA and CDR2 is SQIVND (reference sequence). Trimming removed 1 base from V and 2 bases from J, with 12 bases in between. The CDR3 runs 16 residues. CDR3: CASSIGRGMGNQPQHF. CDR3 coding DNA: TGTGCCAGTAGTATAGGAAGGGGGATGGGCAATCAGCCCCAGCATTTT.

This clonotype was observed a handful of times. The rearrangement links TRBV15 to TRBJ1-6; the D is unclear. Germline values: CDR1 LNHNV, CDR2 YYDKDF (reference sequence). The CDR3 has 14 residues. Trimming took off 6 bases at V and 7 bases at J, with 13 bases between the two ends. The CDR3 DNA sequence: TGTGCCACCAGGAGCGGGATTCTCAATTCACCCCTCCACTTT. It codes for CATRSGILNSPLHF.

This rearrangement joins TRBV6-1 to TRBJ1-1; no clear D gene. CDR3 length: 13 amino acids. Per the germline V gene, CDR1 is MNHNS and CDR2 is SASEGT. Trimming took off 8 bases at V and 0 bases at J, with 10 bases between the two ends. The CDR3 DNA reads as TGTGCCAGCGTGAGTTGGCTGAACACTGAAGCTTTCTTT. Protein sequence: CASVSWLNTEAFF.